What follows are 9 T cell receptor beta chains derived from one specimen sequenced in a study of shared clonotypes between healthy human individuals. Here immunoSEQ multiplex PCR was the method, and the copy in TCRdb shows in-frame clones only, minus some. The table has approximately 940,000 clones, less than 85% seen once. Sequenced: memory CD4+ T cells sorted from blood. The subset denotes: CD45RA-negative fraction. The receptors originated from a man between 18 and 29 years old in good health.

This clone was observed at least ten times. The V call is TRBV6-5, the J call TRBJ2-7; D is possibly TRBD2 (6 bases). Looked up from germline, CDR1 is MNHEY and CDR2 is SVGAGI. CDR3 length: 14 amino acids. Deletions cut 4 bases from V and 0 bases from J, with 10 bases between. CDR3 nucleotides: TGTGCCAGCAGTTCCAGCGGGTTCTCCTACGAGCAGTACTTC. Translating gives CASSSSGFSYEQYF.

This chain joins TRBV19 and TRBJ1-2; D not resolved. The V gene's germline CDR1 is LNHDA and CDR2 SQIVND (reference sequence). The V end was cut by 6 bases, the J end by 0 bases, with 17 bases between. The CDR3 consists of 16 residues. CDR3 protein: CASSPSGLGSNYGYTF. The CDR3 bases are TGTGCCAGTAGCCCCTCCGGTTTAGGGTCTAACTATGGCTACACCTTC.

The V gene is TRBV28, the J gene TRBJ1-5; 9 bases line up with TRBD1. From germline, CDR1 is MDHEN and CDR2 SYDVKM. This CDR3 is built from 17 residues. The J segment lost 4 bases and the V segment lost 4 bases, leaving 11 bases of the junction unmatched. The DNA of the CDR3 is TGTGCCAGCAGTTCTCCCGGGGGGACAGGGAGAAATCAGCCCCAGCATTTT. This codes for CASSSPGGTGRNQPQHF.

The table lists this clone with many counts. The V and J genes are TRBV7-9 and TRBJ1-3, with TRBD1 matching over 9 bases. This CDR3 has 17 amino acids. Germline CDR1 and CDR2: SEHNR and FQNEAQ (reference sequence). J was trimmed by 0 bases and V by 3 bases; bases with no gene match: 6. The CDR3 reads CASSFGGQGSSGNTIYF. CDR3 sequence (DNA): TGTGCCAGCAGCTTTGGTGGACAGGGGAGCTCTGGAAACACCATATATTTT. The full variable domain, completed using reference TRBV7-9 and TRBJ1-3, is DTGVSQNPRHKITKRGQNVTFRCDPISEHNRLYWYRQTLGQGPEFLTYFQNEAQLEKSRLLSDRFSAERPKGSFSTLEIQRTEQGDSAMYLCASSFGGQGSSGNTIYFGEGSWLTVV.

In its sample, this clone was seen a few times. The chain links TRBV5-1 to TRBJ1-1; D unclear. This CDR3 spans 13 amino acids. Trimming cost V 3 bases and J 4 bases, with 10 bases left between them. Germline lookup yields CDR1 SGHRS and CDR2 YFSETQ. The CDR3, as DNA: TGCGCCAGCAGCTGGACTTCGGGCACTGAAGCTTTCTTT. It yields the protein CASSWTSGTEAFF. Supplemented by reference TRBV5-1 and TRBJ1-1, the full variable domain reads KAGVTQTPRYLIKTRGQQVTLSCSPISGHRSVSWYQQTPGQGLQFLFEYFSETQRNKGNFPGRFSGRQFSNSRSEMNVSTLELGDSALYLCASSWTSGTEAFFGQGTRLTVV.

The chain recombines TRBV5-1 with TRBJ2-4; perhaps D is TRBD1 or TRBD2 (6 bases each). The CDR3 has 16 residues. Per germline, CDR1 SGHRS and CDR2 YFSETQ. Trimming took 7 bases from V and 0 from J, leaving 17 bases between them. The CDR3 nucleotides are TGCGCCAGCCCCTTTCAGGGGAGGTTAGCCAAAAACATTCAGTACTTC. As protein: CASPFQGRLAKNIQYF.

The chain links TRBV5-1 to TRBJ1-3, with no clear D. Trimming removed 0 bases from V and 0 bases from J, with 16 bases in between. Germline-derived CDR1 and CDR2 are SGHRS and YFSETQ. The CDR3 loop spans 18 amino acids. The CDR3 DNA reads TGCGCCAGCAGCTTGGGGGGTCCGAGGGTAAGCTCTGGAAACACCATATATTTT. It is translated as CASSLGGPRVSSGNTIYF.

This clone has a handful of counts. This chain joins TRBV19 and TRBJ1-2, with a tentative D call TRBD1 (5 bases). This CDR3 region has 14 residues. V was cut by 6 bases and J by 7 bases, with 18 bases left in between. Germline V gene data show CDR1 as LNHDA and CDR2 as SQIVND (reference sequence). The CDR3 region is CASRETGQKGGYTF. The CDR3, as DNA: TGTGCCAGTAGAGAAACAGGACAAAAGGGTGGCTACACCTTC.

The chain employs TRBV6-1 and TRBJ1-6, with TRBD1 matching over 8 bases. The length of the CDR3 is 15 residues. V trimming: 6 bases; J trimming: 9 bases; junction bases outside the gene matches: 10. Germline V gene lookup returns CDR1 MNHNS and CDR2 SASEGT. The CDR3: CASRDRASLTSPLHF. CDR3 in DNA: TGTGCCAGCAGGGACAGGGCTTCACTAACTTCACCCCTCCACTTT.